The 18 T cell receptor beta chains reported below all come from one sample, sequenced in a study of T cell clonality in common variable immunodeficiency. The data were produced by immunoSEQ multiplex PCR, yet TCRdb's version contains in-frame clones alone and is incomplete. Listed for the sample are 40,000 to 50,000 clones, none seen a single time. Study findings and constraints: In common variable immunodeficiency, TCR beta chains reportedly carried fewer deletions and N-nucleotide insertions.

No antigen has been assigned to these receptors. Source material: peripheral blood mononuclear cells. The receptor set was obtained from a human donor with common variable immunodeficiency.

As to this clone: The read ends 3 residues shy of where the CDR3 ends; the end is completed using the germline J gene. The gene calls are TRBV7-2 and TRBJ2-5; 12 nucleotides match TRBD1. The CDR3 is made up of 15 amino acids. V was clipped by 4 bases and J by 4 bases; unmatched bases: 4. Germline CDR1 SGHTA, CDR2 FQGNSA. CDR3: CASSSGTGGLETQYF. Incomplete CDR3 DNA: TGTGCCAGCAGCTCTGGGACAGGGGGCCTAGAGACC.

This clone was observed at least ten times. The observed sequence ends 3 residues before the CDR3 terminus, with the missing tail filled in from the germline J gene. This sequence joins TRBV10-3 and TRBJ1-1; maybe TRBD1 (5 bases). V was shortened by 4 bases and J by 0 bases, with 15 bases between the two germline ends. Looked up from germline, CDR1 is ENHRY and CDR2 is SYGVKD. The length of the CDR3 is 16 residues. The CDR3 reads CAISGGGSTLNTEAFF. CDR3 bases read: TGTGCCATCAGTGGCGGGGGATCCACCTTGAACACTGAA.

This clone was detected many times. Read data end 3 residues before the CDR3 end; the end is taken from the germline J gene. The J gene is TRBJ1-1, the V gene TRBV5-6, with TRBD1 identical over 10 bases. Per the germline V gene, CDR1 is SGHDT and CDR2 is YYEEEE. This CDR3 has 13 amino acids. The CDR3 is CASSSGQGSEAFF. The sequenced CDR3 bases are TGTGCCAGCAGCTCGGGACAGGGGTCCGAA.

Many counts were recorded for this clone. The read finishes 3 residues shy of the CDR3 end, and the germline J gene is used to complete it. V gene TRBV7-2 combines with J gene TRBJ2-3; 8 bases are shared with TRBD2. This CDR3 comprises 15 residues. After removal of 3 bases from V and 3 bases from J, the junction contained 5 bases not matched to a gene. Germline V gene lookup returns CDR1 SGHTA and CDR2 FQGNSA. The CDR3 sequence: CASSLGGGKTDTQYF. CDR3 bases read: TGTGCCAGCAGCTTGGGCGGGGGGAAGACAGATACG.

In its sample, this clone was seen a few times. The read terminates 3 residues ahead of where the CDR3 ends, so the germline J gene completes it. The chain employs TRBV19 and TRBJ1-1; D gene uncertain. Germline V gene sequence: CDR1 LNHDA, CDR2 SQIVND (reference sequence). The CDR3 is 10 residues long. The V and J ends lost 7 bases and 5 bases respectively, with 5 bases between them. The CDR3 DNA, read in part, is TGTGCCAGTATATCGACTGAA. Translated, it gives CASISTE. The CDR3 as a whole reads CASISTEAFF. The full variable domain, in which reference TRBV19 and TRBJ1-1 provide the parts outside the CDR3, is DGGITQSPKYLFRKEGQNVTLSCEQNLNHDAMYWYRQDPGQGLRLIYYSQIVNDFQKGDIAEGYSVSREKKESFPLTVTSAQKNPTAFYLCASISTEAFFGQGTRLTVV.

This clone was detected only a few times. The covered CDR3 bases are TGTGCCAGTAGTCCGGGGTGGAATCAGCCC. This codes for CASSPGWNQP. The full CDR3 protein is CASSPGWNQPQHF. The chain combines TRBV19 with TRBJ1-5; D is unresolved. The missing CDR3 end, 3 residues past where the read stops, is filled in from the germline J gene. The CDR3 loop spans 13 amino acids. Per germline, CDR1 LNHDA and CDR2 SQIVND (reference sequence). The V end lost 5 bases, the J end lost 4 bases, and 9 bases lay between the germline ends.

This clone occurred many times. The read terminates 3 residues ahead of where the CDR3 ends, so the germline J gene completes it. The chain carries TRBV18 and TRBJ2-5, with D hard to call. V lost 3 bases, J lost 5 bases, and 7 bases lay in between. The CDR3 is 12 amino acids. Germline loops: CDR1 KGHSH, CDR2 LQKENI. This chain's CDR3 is CASSPSRETQYF. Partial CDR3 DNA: TGTGCCAGCTCACCCTCCAGGGAGACC. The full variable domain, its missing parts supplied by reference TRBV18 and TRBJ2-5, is NAGVMQNPRHLVRRRGQEARLRCSPMKGHSHVYWYRQLPEEGLKFMVYLQKENIIDESGMPKERFSAEFPKEGPSILRIQQVVRGDSAAYFCASSPSRETQYFGPGTRLLVL.

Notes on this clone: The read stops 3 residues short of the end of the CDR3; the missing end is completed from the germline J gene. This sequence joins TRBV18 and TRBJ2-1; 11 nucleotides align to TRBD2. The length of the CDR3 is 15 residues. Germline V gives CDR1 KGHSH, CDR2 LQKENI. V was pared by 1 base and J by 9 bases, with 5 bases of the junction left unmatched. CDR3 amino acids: CASSPLAGGPGEQFF. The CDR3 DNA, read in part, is TGTGCCAGCTCACCACTAGCGGGGGGGCCAGGTGAG.

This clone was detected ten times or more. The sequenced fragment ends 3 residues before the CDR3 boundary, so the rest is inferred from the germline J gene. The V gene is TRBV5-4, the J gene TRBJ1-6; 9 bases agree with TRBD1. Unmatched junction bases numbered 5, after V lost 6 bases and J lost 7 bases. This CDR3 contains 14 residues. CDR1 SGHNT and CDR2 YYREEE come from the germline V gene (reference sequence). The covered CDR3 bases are TGTGCCAGCACCTCGGGGACAGGGAATTCACCC. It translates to CASTSGTGNSP. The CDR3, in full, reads CASTSGTGNSPLHF.

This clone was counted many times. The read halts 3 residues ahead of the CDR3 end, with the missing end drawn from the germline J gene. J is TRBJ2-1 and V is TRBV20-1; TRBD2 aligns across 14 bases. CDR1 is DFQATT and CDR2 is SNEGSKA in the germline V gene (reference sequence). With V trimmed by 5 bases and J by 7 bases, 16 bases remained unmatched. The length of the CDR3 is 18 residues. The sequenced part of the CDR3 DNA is TGCAGTGCTGGGTGGCCCGGGACTAGCGGGGGCCCTTCGAATGAG. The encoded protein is CSAGWPGTSGGPSNE. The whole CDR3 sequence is CSAGWPGTSGGPSNEQFF.

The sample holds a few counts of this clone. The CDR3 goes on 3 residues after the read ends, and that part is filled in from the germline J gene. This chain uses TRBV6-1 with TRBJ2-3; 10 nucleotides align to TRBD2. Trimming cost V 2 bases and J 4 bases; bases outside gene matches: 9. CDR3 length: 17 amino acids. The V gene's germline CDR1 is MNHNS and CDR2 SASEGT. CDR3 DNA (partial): TGTGCCAGCAGTGAATTGGAACTAGCGGGAAGTTCAGATACG. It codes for CASSELELAGSSDT. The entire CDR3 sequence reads CASSELELAGSSDTQYF.

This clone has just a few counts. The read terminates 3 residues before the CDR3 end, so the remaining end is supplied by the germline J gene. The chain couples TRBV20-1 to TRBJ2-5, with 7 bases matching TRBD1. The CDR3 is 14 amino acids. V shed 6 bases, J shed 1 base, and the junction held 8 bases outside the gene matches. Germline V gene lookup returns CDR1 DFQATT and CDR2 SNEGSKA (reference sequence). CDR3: CSAPTAGGQETQYF. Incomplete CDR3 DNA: TGCAGTGCCCCCACCGCAGGGGGCCAAGAGACC.

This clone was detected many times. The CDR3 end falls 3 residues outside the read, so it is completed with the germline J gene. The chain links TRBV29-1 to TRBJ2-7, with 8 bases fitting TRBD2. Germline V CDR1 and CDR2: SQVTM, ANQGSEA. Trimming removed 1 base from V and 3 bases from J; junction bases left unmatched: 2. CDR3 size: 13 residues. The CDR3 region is CSVEGGRNYEQYF. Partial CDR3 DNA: TGCAGCGTTGAAGGCGGGAGGAACTACGAG.

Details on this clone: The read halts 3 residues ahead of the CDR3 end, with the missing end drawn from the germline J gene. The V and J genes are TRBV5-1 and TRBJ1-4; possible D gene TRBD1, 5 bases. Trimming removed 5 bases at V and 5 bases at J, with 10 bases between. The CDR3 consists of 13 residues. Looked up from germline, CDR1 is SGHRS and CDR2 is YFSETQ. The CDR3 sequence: CASRGAGNEKLFF. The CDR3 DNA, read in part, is TGCGCCAGCAGAGGAGCAGGGAATGAAAAA.

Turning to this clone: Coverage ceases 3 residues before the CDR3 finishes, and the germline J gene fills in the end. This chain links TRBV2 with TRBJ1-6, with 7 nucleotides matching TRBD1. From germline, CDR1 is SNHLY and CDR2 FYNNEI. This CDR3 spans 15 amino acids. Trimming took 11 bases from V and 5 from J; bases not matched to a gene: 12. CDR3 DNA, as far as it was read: TGTGCCGGAACCGGCCGGGACAGTGATAATTCACCC. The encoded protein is CAGTGRDSDNSP. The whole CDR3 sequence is CAGTGRDSDNSPLHF. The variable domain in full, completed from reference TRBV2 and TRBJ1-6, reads EPEVTQTPSHQVTQMGQEVILRCVPISNHLYFYWYRQILGQKVEFLVSFYNNEISEKSEIFDDQFSVERPDGSNFTLKIRSTKLEDSAMYFCAGTGRDSDNSPLHFGNGTRLTVT.

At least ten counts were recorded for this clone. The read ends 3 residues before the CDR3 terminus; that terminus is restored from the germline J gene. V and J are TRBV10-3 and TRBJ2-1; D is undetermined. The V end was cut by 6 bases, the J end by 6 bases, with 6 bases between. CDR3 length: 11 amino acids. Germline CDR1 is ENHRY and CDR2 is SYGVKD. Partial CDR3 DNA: TGTGCCATCAGCCTCGGCAATGAG. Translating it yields CAISLGNE. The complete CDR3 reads CAISLGNEQFF.

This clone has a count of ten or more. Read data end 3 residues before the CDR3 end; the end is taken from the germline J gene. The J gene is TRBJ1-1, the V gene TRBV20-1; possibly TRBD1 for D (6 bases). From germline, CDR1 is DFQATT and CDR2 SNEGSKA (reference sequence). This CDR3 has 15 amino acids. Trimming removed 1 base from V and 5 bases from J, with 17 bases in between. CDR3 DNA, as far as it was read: TGCAGTGCTAGAGGAACAGGGAGGGGCGTGACTGAA. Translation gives CSARGTGRGVTE. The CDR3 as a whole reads CSARGTGRGVTEAFF.

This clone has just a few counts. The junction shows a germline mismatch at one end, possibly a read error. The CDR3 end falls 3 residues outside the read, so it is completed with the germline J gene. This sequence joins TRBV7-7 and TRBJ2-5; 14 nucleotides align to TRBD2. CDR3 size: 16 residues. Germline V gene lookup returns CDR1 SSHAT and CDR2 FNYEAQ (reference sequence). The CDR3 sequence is CASSSGTSGGGATQYF. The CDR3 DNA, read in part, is TGTGCTAGCAGCTCTGGGACTAGCGGGGGAGGAGCGACC.